One and the same sample provided the 32 T cell receptor beta chains below, sequenced in a study of response to subunit inactivated influenza vaccine. TCRdb reprocessed the RT-PCR reads via MiXCR and lists one record per CDR3 protein. The table records about 700,000 distinct CDR3 sequences, approximately 13% of them present only once. Source: PBMCs from blood, taken 14 to 15 days before vaccination. These receptors all stem from a man aged 50 to 60 who received an inactivated influenza vaccine.

The chain carries TRBV12-3 or TRBV12-4 and TRBJ2-7; 7 positions match TRBD2. V lost 5 bases to trimming and J lost 2 bases; unmatched junction nucleotides: 6. CDR3 size: 14 residues. This CDR3 is CASSRSSGTYEQYF. In nucleotides, the CDR3 is TGTGCCAGCAGTAGATCTAGCGGAACCTACGAGCAGTACTTC.

This clonotype was seen a few times. V gene TRBV3-1 combines with J gene TRBJ2-1, with 9 positions matching TRBD1. Unmatched junction bases numbered 7, after V lost 6 bases and J lost 4 bases. CDR3 size: 15 residues. Germline CDR1 and CDR2: LGHDT and YNNKEL (reference sequence). In DNA, the CDR3 is TGTGCCAGCAGAGAAACAGGGGGCCCTTACAATGAGCAGTTCTTC. Translated: CASRETGGPYNEQFF.

There are a few counts of this clonotype. V and J are TRBV7-9 and TRBJ1-4; perhaps TRBD1 as D (6 bases). Germline-derived CDR1 and CDR2 are SEHNR and FQNEAQ (reference sequence). Deletions cut 5 bases from V and 8 bases from J, with 18 bases between. The length of the CDR3 is 15 residues. CDR3 sequence reads: CASSDSLQGEEKLFF. CDR3 coding DNA: TGTGCCAGCAGCGATAGCCTACAGGGTGAGGAAAAACTGTTTTTT. Full variable domain (rest looked up from reference TRBV7-9 and TRBJ1-4): DTGVSQNPRHKITKRGQNVTFRCDPISEHNRLYWYRQTLGQGPEFLTYFQNEAQLEKSRLLSDRFSAERPKGSFSTLEIQRTEQGDSAMYLCASSDSLQGEEKLFFGSGTQLSVL.

As concerns this clonotype: A much larger clone differs from this one at a single base, so this may be a read error. J is TRBJ2-7 and V is TRBV6-2 or TRBV6-3; D perhaps matches TRBD1 (6 bases). There are 14 residues in the CDR3. Germline assignment: CDR1 MNHEY and CDR2 SVGEGT. The CDR3 is CSSSEPGQRYEQYF. The CDR3 DNA reads TGTTCCAGCAGTGAGCCGGGACAAAGATACGAGCAGTACTTC.

This clonotype was observed a few times. Written as DNA, the CDR3 is TGTGCCAGCAGCCAGGACGGGACTTCAAGGGGGGAGACCCAGTACTTC. As protein: CASSQDGTSRGETQYF. This sequence joins TRBV5-6 and TRBJ2-5; D could derive from TRBD1 or TRBD2 (6 bases each). With 4 bases removed from V and 5 bases from J, the gap between germline ends came to 21 bases. Germline V gene data show CDR1 as SGHDT and CDR2 as YYEEEE. This CDR3 is 16 amino acids long.

The table lists this clonotype with a few counts. This chain uses TRBV20-1 with TRBJ1-4; no reliable D call. V shed 0 bases and J shed 6 bases, with 11 bases lying between them. Germline-derived CDR1 and CDR2 are DFQATT and SNEGSKA (reference sequence). The CDR3 covers 14 residues. CDR3 amino acids: CSARDGQVHEKLFF. In DNA, the CDR3 is TGCAGTGCTAGAGATGGGCAGGTCCATGAAAAACTGTTTTTT.

The chain recombines TRBV10-3 with TRBJ2-5; 7 positions agree with TRBD1. J was trimmed by 0 bases and V by 6 bases; bases with no gene match: 1. The germline CDR1 and CDR2 sequences are ENHRY and SYGVKD. The CDR3 is 13 amino acids. CDR3 nucleotides: TGTGCCATCAGACAGGGGAACCAAGAGACCCAGTACTTC. As protein: CAIRQGNQETQYF.

Only a few counts were recorded for this clonotype. V usage is TRBV5-1 and J usage is TRBJ2-1; 7 bases agree with TRBD1. The J segment lost 3 bases and the V segment lost 4 bases, leaving 4 bases of the junction unmatched. The germline V gene has CDR1 SGHRS and CDR2 YFSETQ. This CDR3 contains 14 residues. CDR3 sequence reads: CASSRQGDYNEQFF. CDR3 DNA: TGCGCCAGCAGCCGGCAGGGGGACTACAATGAGCAGTTCTTC.

This clonotype occurred a few times. The chain links TRBV5-1 to TRBJ2-5; TRBD1 matches 8 bases. Trimming cost V 5 bases and J 5 bases; bases outside gene matches: 8. The CDR3 totals 14 residues. Germline-derived CDR1 and CDR2 are SGHRS and YFSETQ. CDR3: CASRGDRGGETQYF. CDR3 nucleotide sequence: TGCGCCAGCAGAGGTGACAGGGGTGGGGAGACCCAGTACTTC. Combining the CDR3 with reference TRBV5-1 and TRBJ2-5 gives the whole variable domain KAGVTQTPRYLIKTRGQQVTLSCSPISGHRSVSWYQQTPGQGLQFLFEYFSETQRNKGNFPGRFSGRQFSNSRSEMNVSTLELGDSALYLCASRGDRGGETQYFGPGTRLLVL.

The CDR3: CATSDTGLEAQFF. The CDR3 DNA reads as TGTGCCACCAGTGATACAGGGTTGGAGGCGCAGTTCTTC. J is TRBJ2-1 and V is TRBV24-1, with D perhaps matching TRBD1 (6 bases). CDR1 is KGHDR and CDR2 is SFDVKD in the germline V gene. V shed 3 bases and J shed 12 bases, with 14 bases lying between them. The CDR3 runs to 13 residues.

This clonotype was counted between two and nine times. The rearrangement uses TRBV6-4 and TRBJ2-7, with 8 bases aligning to TRBD1. The germline V gene encodes CDR1 MRHNA and CDR2 SNTAGT. Trimming cost V 6 bases and J 2 bases; bases outside gene matches: 6. The CDR3 sequence is 14 residues long. As DNA, the CDR3 is TGTGCCAGCAGGAGACAGGGGCCAGCCTACGAGCAGTACTTC. Translating it yields CASRRQGPAYEQYF.

The rearrangement links TRBV2 to TRBJ2-5; D unresolved. The V gene lost 7 bases and the J gene lost 1 base, with 13 bases spanning the gap. The germline V gene has CDR1 SNHLY and CDR2 FYNNEI. This CDR3 is 14 amino acids long. The CDR3 nucleotides are TGTGCCAGCACCGAGAGTATGATCCAAGAGACCCAGTACTTC. It specifies CASTESMIQETQYF.

V gene TRBV10-3 combines with J gene TRBJ2-3; the match to TRBD2 covers 11 bases. The CDR3 is 17 residues long. V lost 3 bases to trimming and J lost 6 bases; unmatched junction nucleotides: 11. CDR1 is ENHRY, CDR2 SYGVKD, per germline. CDR3 sequence (DNA): TGTGCCATCAGTGACCGCCCCACTAGCGGGAGCAGGGATACGCAGTATTTT. It encodes CAISDRPTSGSRDTQYF.

Many counts were recorded for this clonotype. The chain combines TRBV7-9 with TRBJ2-7; TRBD2 is a possible D gene (6 bases). Deletions cut 5 bases from V and 6 bases from J, with 17 bases between. Germline V gene lookup returns CDR1 SEHNR and CDR2 FQNEAQ (reference sequence). The CDR3 is made up of 14 amino acids. In DNA, the CDR3 is TGTGCCAGCAGCCGACTAGATACCTTCTCCGAGCAGTACTTC. It specifies CASSRLDTFSEQYF.

This clonotype was recorded a few times. The chain joins TRBV6-2 or TRBV6-3 to TRBJ2-7, with D perhaps matching TRBD1 (5 bases). This CDR3 comprises 15 residues. V shed 2 bases and J shed 0 bases, with 11 bases lying between them. The germline CDR1 and CDR2 sequences are MNHEY and SVGEGT. The CDR3 here is CASSYSRVSSYEQYF. Here the CDR3 DNA reads TGTGCCAGCAGTTACAGCAGGGTAAGCTCCTACGAGCAGTACTTC.

This clonotype was seen many times. V and J are TRBV28 and TRBJ2-7; 10 nucleotides line up with TRBD2. V shed 5 bases and J 7 bases; nucleotides not matched to a gene: 11. CDR1 and CDR2 (germline): MDHEN, SYDVKM. This CDR3 is built from 15 residues. Here the CDR3 DNA reads TGTGCCAGCAGTCTACGGCTAGCGGGGGTAGGAGAGCAGTACTTC. Protein: CASSLRLAGVGEQYF.

At least ten counts were recorded for this clonotype. V usage is TRBV6-6 and J usage is TRBJ2-2, with a weak D call TRBD2 (5 bases). Per germline, CDR1 MNHNY and CDR2 SVGAGI (reference sequence). The CDR3 runs 13 residues. V gave up 2 bases and J gave up 6 bases, with 7 bases separating them. CDR3 region: CASSYVGAGELFF. Here the CDR3 DNA reads TGTGCCAGCAGTTACGTCGGGGCCGGGGAGCTGTTTTTT.

This chain connects TRBV6-1 to TRBJ2-1, with 11 bases identical to TRBD2. Per the germline V gene, CDR1 is MNHNS and CDR2 is SASEGT. This CDR3 comprises 14 residues. Germline trimming cut 6 bases from V and 9 bases from J; bases unmatched to any gene: 7. The CDR3 nucleotides are TGTGCCAGCAGGCCTAGCGGGAGGTCTGTTGAGCAGTTCTTC. Amino acid sequence: CASRPSGRSVEQFF.

Only a few counts were recorded for this clonotype. The chain joins TRBV6-1 to TRBJ2-2, with 7 bases aligning to TRBD1. This CDR3 comprises 15 residues. CDR1 and CDR2 from the germline V gene are MNHNS and SASEGT. Germline trimming cut 6 bases from V and 0 bases from J; bases unmatched to any gene: 4. The CDR3, as DNA: TGTGCCAGCAGCGAGACAGGGACGAACACCGGGGAGCTGTTTTTT. Encoded protein: CASSETGTNTGELFF.

This chain joins TRBV5-1 and TRBJ2-7; D is perhaps TRBD1 (6 bases). Germline V gene data show CDR1 as SGHRS and CDR2 as YFSETQ. V was trimmed by 4 bases and J by 2 bases, leaving 16 bases between them. The CDR3 runs to 15 residues. CDR3 amino acids: CASSLFQGSPYEQYF. The CDR3 bases are TGCGCCAGCAGCCTATTTCAGGGGAGCCCCTACGAGCAGTACTTC.

This clonotype turned up a few times. The chain employs TRBV2 and TRBJ1-2; 10 bases align to TRBD1. Germline-derived CDR1 and CDR2 are SNHLY and FYNNEI. This CDR3 comprises 13 residues. V dropped 8 bases and J dropped 7; count of bases not matched to a gene: 7. The CDR3 DNA is TGTGCCAGCGGAACCGGGACAGGGGTTGGCTACACCTTC. Its translation is CASGTGTGVGYTF.

This clonotype appeared a few times. V is TRBV7-9 and J is TRBJ2-1, with 11 bases matching TRBD2. Germline V gene data show CDR1 as SEHNR and CDR2 as FQNEAQ (reference sequence). Losses at the gene ends were 5 bases for V and 2 bases for J; bases not matched to a gene: 5. The CDR3 extends over 16 amino acids. The CDR3: CASSPIAGGPYNEQFF. In DNA form, the CDR3 reads TGTGCCAGCAGCCCAATAGCGGGAGGGCCCTACAATGAGCAGTTCTTC.

Of note for this clonotype: The junction departs from germline at one end; a sequencing error may be responsible. V gene TRBV29-1 combines with J gene TRBJ2-2, with a tentative D call TRBD1 (7 bases). The CDR3 totals 14 residues. Germline V gene lookup returns CDR1 SQVTM and CDR2 ANQGSEA. CDR3 bases: TGCAGCGTTATGGGACAGCCGAACACCGGGGGGCTGTTTTTT. Translated, it gives CSVMGQPNTGGLFF.

This clonotype was observed a handful of times. The V call is TRBV2, the J call TRBJ1-5; TRBD1 matches 9 bases. With V trimmed by 6 bases and J by 7 bases, 7 bases remained unmatched. CDR1 is SNHLY, CDR2 FYNNEI, per germline. The CDR3 runs to 14 residues. The CDR3, as DNA: TGTGCCAGCAGCGGGACAGGGACACGGCAGCCCCAGCATTTT. Translation: CASSGTGTRQPQHF.

The CDR3 coding sequence is TGTGCCAGCAGTGAATCGTCCGGGAGCTACAATGAGCAGTTCTTC. It codes for CASSESSGSYNEQFF. The rearrangement links TRBV2 to TRBJ2-1, with D possibly matching TRBD2 (6 bases). This CDR3 is built from 15 residues. The germline CDR1 and CDR2 sequences are SNHLY and FYNNEI. V was shortened by 2 bases and J by 3 bases, with 11 bases between the two germline ends.

This clonotype was picked up many times. The rearrangement uses TRBV6-1 and TRBJ2-2; D is perhaps TRBD1 (5 bases). The length of the CDR3 is 14 residues. Deletions cut 6 bases from V and 0 bases from J, with 8 bases between. Germline CDR1 is MNHNS and CDR2 is SASEGT. The CDR3 region is CASSRASNTGELFF. The CDR3 DNA reads TGTGCCAGCAGCAGGGCCTCGAACACCGGGGAGCTGTTTTTT.

This clonotype has a handful of counts. This rearrangement joins TRBV28 to TRBJ1-2; D is possibly TRBD1 (6 bases). V lost 2 bases and J 1 base, leaving 29 bases between the germline ends. The CDR3 covers 21 residues. The germline V gene has CDR1 MDHEN and CDR2 SYDVKM. CDR3 protein: CASSLGPPGQGDKSINYGYTF. In DNA, the CDR3 is TGTGCCAGCAGTTTAGGACCCCCCGGACAAGGGGACAAATCGATTAACTATGGCTACACCTTC.

The V call is TRBV20-1, the J call TRBJ2-7; D unclear. This CDR3 has 11 residues. V dropped 6 bases and J dropped 6 bases, with 12 bases sitting between them. The germline CDR1 and CDR2 sequences are DFQATT and SNEGSKA (reference sequence). CDR3 bases: TGCAGTGCCAACAATCGGGTCGAGCAGTACTTC. Translation gives CSANNRVEQYF.

This clonotype has a handful of counts. This chain uses TRBV12-3 or TRBV12-4 with TRBJ2-7, with TRBD1 matching 9 bases. The CDR3 totals 13 residues. With 1 base clipped from V and 7 bases from J, the junction kept 2 bases outside the gene matches. CDR3 residues: CASSLGGTGEQYF. For the CDR3, the DNA is TGTGCCAGCAGTTTAGGGGGGACAGGGGAGCAGTACTTC.

This clonotype was recorded at least ten times. The chain has TRBV29-1 and TRBJ2-2; the match to TRBD1 covers 9 bases. The CDR3 has 14 residues. Germline V gene data show CDR1 as SQVTM and CDR2 as ANQGSEA. The junction had 7 bases not matched to a gene; V was cut back by 6 bases and J by 5 bases. DNA for the CDR3: TGCAGCGTGGCCGGGACAGGGTATACCGGGGAGCTGTTTTTT. As protein: CSVAGTGYTGELFF.

The chain employs TRBV12-3 or TRBV12-4 and TRBJ2-7; 8 bases are shared with TRBD2. V was clipped by 8 bases and J by 3 bases; unmatched bases: 9. CDR3 length equals 14 residues. CDR3 in amino acids: CASASGGPLYEQYF. CDR3 coding DNA: TGTGCCAGCGCGTCGGGAGGGCCACTCTACGAGCAGTACTTC.

In this sample, this clonotype turned up many times. The rearrangement joins TRBV12-3 or TRBV12-4 to TRBJ1-5, with D maybe TRBD1 (5 bases). This CDR3 contains 13 residues. Trimming cost V 7 bases and J 7 bases, with 14 bases left between them. The CDR3 DNA reads as TGTGCCAGCAACCTGGGGCTGGAGCAGCCCCAGCATTTT. Amino acid sequence: CASNLGLEQPQHF.